This T cell receptor beta chain was recorded in a study of cytomegalovirus exposure and HLA in healthy donors. Healthy bone marrow donors made up the cohort. Primers: 60 Vbeta forward and 13 Jbeta reverse. The protocol was immunoSEQ multiplex PCR, while the TCRdb copy is restricted to in-frame clones and leaves out a portion. The sample carries 200,000 to 300,000 clones, 70% to 90% recorded once. The sample was PBMCs. The TCR sequence derives from a girl aged 2-9 years in good health and CMV-seronegative.

DNA for the CDR3: TGCGCCAGCAGCTTAATTGTCCAGGGGGCGGATGAGCAGTTCTTC. This gives the protein CASSLIVQGADEQFF. This chain uses TRBV5-1 with TRBJ2-1, with 8 bases lining up with TRBD1. CDR1 and CDR2 from the germline V gene are SGHRS and YFSETQ. CDR3 length equals 15 residues. V gave up 2 bases and J gave up 8 bases; unmatched junction bases: 9.